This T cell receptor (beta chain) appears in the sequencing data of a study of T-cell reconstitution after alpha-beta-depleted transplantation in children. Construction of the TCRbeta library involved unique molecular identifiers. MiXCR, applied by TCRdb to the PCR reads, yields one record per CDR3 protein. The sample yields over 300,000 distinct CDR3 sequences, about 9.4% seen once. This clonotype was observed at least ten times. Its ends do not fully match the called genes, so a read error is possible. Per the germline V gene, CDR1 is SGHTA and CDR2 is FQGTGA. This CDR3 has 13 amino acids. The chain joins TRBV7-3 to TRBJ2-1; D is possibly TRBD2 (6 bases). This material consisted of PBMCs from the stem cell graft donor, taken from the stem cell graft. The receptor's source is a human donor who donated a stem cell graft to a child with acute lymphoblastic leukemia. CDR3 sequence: CASSQTSYNDQFF. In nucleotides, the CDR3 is TGTGCCAGCAGCCAGACTAGTTATAATGACCAGTTCTTC.